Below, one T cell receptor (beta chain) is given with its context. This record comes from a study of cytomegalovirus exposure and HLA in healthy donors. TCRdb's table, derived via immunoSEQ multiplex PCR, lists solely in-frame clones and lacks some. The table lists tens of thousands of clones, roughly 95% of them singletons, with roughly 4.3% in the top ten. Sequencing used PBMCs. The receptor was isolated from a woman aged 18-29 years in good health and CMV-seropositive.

DNA of the CDR3: TGTGCCAGCAGCTTAGAATCGCGGACACTAGCCAAAAACATTCAGTACTTC. This sequence encodes CASSLESRTLAKNIQYF. The V and J genes are TRBV7-9 and TRBJ2-4; maybe TRBD1 (5 bases). The germline gives CDR1 SEHNR, CDR2 FQNEAQ (reference sequence). The V gene lost 1 base and the J gene lost 0 bases, with 13 bases spanning the gap. The CDR3 consists of 17 residues.